A single sample is the source of the 12 T cell receptor beta chains below, sequenced in a study of blood T cell repertoires in COVID-19. Method: immunoSEQ multiplex PCR; TCRdb's copy keeps in-frame clones and lacks some. The table includes fewer than 500,000 clones, over 75% detected once. The specimen was PBMCs or T cells enriched from blood (not recorded which). Receptors originate from a man aged 25 to 40 who had recovered from COVID-19.

This clone was counted once. V and J are TRBV11-2 and TRBJ1-3; 7 bases line up with TRBD1. The trim removed 6 bases at V and 0 bases at J, leaving 2 bases unmatched. Germline lookup yields CDR1 SGHAT and CDR2 FQNNGV. The length of the CDR3 is 14 residues. The CDR3 DNA follows: TGTGCCAGCAGTTGGGACAGCTCTGGAAACACCATATATTTT. Translated, it gives CASSWDSSGNTIYF.

The gene calls are TRBV5-5 and TRBJ1-1; D ambiguous. Germline CDR1 and CDR2: SGHKS and YYEKEE (reference sequence). The length of the CDR3 is 14 residues. Deletions cut 2 bases from V and 5 bases from J, with 13 bases between. CDR3 loop: CASSLDRRGTEAFF. CDR3 coding DNA: TGTGCCAGCAGCTTAGATCGACGGGGAACTGAAGCTTTCTTT.

The V and J genes are TRBV28 and TRBJ1-1; no reliable D call. The length of the CDR3 is 14 residues. Germline-derived CDR1 and CDR2 are MDHEN and SYDVKM. The V and J ends lost 6 bases and 1 base respectively, with 12 bases between them. The CDR3 DNA is TGTGCCAGCAGGACCGGGGAGCCGAACACTGAAGCTTTCTTT. Its translation is CASRTGEPNTEAFF.

This clone was seen just once. The chain recombines TRBV18 with TRBJ1-2; 9 bases line up with TRBD1. CDR1 is KGHSH and CDR2 is LQKENI in the germline V gene. The CDR3 loop spans 18 amino acids. V dropped 3 bases and J dropped 8; count of bases not matched to a gene: 19. The CDR3 loop reads CASSPNTGGQGVGGGYTF. DNA of the CDR3: TGTGCCAGCTCACCGAATACTGGGGGACAGGGCGTCGGAGGAGGCTACACCTTC.

The chain joins TRBV10-1 to TRBJ2-3; D uncertain. This CDR3 region has 12 residues. V lost 6 bases to trimming and J lost 5 bases, with 9 bases between them. The germline gives CDR1 WNHNN, CDR2 SYGVQD (reference sequence). The CDR3 DNA sequence: TGCGCCAGCAGCCGAGGTGGAGATACGCAGTATTTT. Amino acids: CASSRGGDTQYF.

This clone was counted once. V is TRBV27 and J is TRBJ2-3; 12 positions match TRBD2. CDR1 is MNHEY, CDR2 SMNVEV, per germline (reference sequence). The V and J ends lost 2 bases and 11 bases, in that order; junction bases with no gene match: 8. The CDR3 consists of 15 residues. The CDR3 region is CASSLEASGRGGQYF. For the CDR3, the DNA is TGTGCCAGCAGTTTAGAGGCTAGCGGGAGGGGGGGGCAGTATTTT.

This clone was detected once. The rearrangement joins TRBV7-2 to TRBJ2-1; TRBD1 matches 12 bases. V lost 6 bases and J lost 5; bases outside the gene matches: 17. Germline V gives CDR1 SGHTA, CDR2 FQGNSA. The CDR3 is 19 residues long. The CDR3 protein is CASRTLLIKGQGADNEQFF. The CDR3, as DNA: TGTGCCAGCAGGACCCTACTCATAAAGGGACAGGGGGCTGACAATGAGCAGTTCTTC. Looking up the rest from reference TRBV7-2 and TRBJ2-1 gives the full variable domain: GAGVSQSPSNKVTEKGKDVELRCDPISGHTALYWYRQSLGQGLEFLIYFQGNSAPDKSGLPSDRFSAERTGGSVSTLTIQRTQQEDSAVYLCASRTLLIKGQGADNEQFFGPGTRLTVL.

This clone was counted a few times. The junction and the germline gene differ at one end; a read error may be behind it. This chain joins TRBV6-1 and TRBJ1-3, with unresolved D. The germline gives CDR1 MNHNS, CDR2 SASEGT. The CDR3 spans 11 residues. As DNA, the CDR3 is TGTGCCAGCAGTGAATGGTGGGAGAAACATTTT. This sequence encodes CASSEWWEKHF.

The chain couples TRBV28 to TRBJ1-4; 10 nucleotides line up with TRBD1. With 5 bases clipped from V and 8 bases from J, the junction kept 8 bases outside the gene matches. The CDR3 has 15 amino acids. Germline V CDR1 and CDR2: MDHEN, SYDVKM. The CDR3 spells CASSIWDRGEEKLFF. For the CDR3, the DNA is TGTGCCAGCAGTATCTGGGACAGGGGAGAAGAAAAACTGTTTTTT.

The chain has TRBV7-2 and TRBJ2-7; 8 bases line up with TRBD1. The CDR3 length is 14 residues. Trimming at V came to 5 bases and at J to 5 bases, leaving 8 bases not matched to a gene. The germline CDR1 and CDR2 sequences are SGHTA and FQGNSA. This CDR3 is CASSKGQGRDEQYF. The CDR3 nucleotides read TGTGCCAGCAGCAAAGGACAGGGTCGGGACGAGCAGTACTTC. The whole variable domain, filled in from reference TRBV7-2 and TRBJ2-7, reads GAGVSQSPSNKVTEKGKDVELRCDPISGHTALYWYRQSLGQGLEFLIYFQGNSAPDKSGLPSDRFSAERTGGSVSTLTIQRTQQEDSAVYLCASSKGQGRDEQYFGPGTRLTVT.

The V gene is TRBV30, the J gene TRBJ2-1, with 11 bases identical to TRBD2. Germline CDR1 reads GTSNPN; CDR2 reads SVGIG (reference sequence). This CDR3 has 15 amino acids. The ends lost 0 bases at V and 3 bases at J; junction bases unmatched: 1. The CDR3 sequence is CAWSVLAGVYNEQFF. The CDR3 bases are TGTGCCTGGAGTGTACTAGCGGGAGTCTACAATGAGCAGTTCTTC. Full variable domain (outside the CDR3, taken from reference TRBV30 and TRBJ2-1): SQTIHQWPATLVQPVGSPLSLECTVEGTSNPNLYWYRQAAGRGLQLLFYSVGIGQISSEVPQNLSASRPQDRQFILSSKKLLLSDSGFYLCAWSVLAGVYNEQFFGPGTRLTVL.

The genes are TRBV29-1 and TRBJ1-1; no definite D call. Trimming took 2 bases from V and 1 from J, leaving 8 bases between them. CDR1 and CDR2 from the germline V gene are SQVTM and ANQGSEA. This CDR3 has 13 residues. Written as DNA, the CDR3 is TGCAGCGTTGAACGGGGAGGGAACACTGAAGCTTTCTTT. This sequence encodes CSVERGGNTEAFF.